These 30 T cell receptor beta chains came from one sample sequenced in a study of CD4+ T cells in melanoma. Data came from immunoSEQ multiplex PCR; TCRdb stores just in-frame clones and leaves some out. The sample consists of about 15,000 clones, approximately 80% of them appearing once. Input material: cells from a culture (not recorded whether cultured in vitro). The receptors derive from a human donor with melanoma.

This chain connects TRBV2 to TRBJ1-6; perhaps TRBD1 as D (5 bases). Trimming stripped 6 bases from V and 2 bases from J, with 8 bases between. The CDR3 has 14 amino acids. CDR1 is SNHLY and CDR2 is FYNNEI in the germline V gene. The CDR3 loop reads CASSDRTYNSPLHF. CDR3 sequence (DNA): TGTGCCAGCAGCGACAGAACCTATAATTCACCCCTCCACTTT.

V usage is TRBV7-2 and J usage is TRBJ1-2; the D is unclear. Trimming took 3 bases from V and 5 from J, leaving 10 bases between them. Germline CDR1 SGHTA, CDR2 FQGNSA. CDR3 length: 13 amino acids. This chain's CDR3 is CASSLGWSYGYTF. CDR3 coding DNA: TGTGCCAGCAGCTTGGGCTGGTCATATGGCTACACCTTC.

V and J are TRBV18 and TRBJ1-6; D is ambiguous. V was cut by 5 bases and J by 0 bases, with 14 bases left in between. Germline CDR1 is KGHSH and CDR2 is LQKENI. CDR3 length: 17 amino acids. The CDR3 DNA sequence: TGTGCCAGCTCAAAGGACGGTACGAGCTCCTATAATTCACCCCTCCACTTT. This gives the protein CASSKDGTSSYNSPLHF.

The chain joins TRBV6-1 to TRBJ1-2; no clear D gene. The germline CDR1 and CDR2 sequences are MNHNS and SASEGT. Trimming took off 7 bases at V and 2 bases at J, with 14 bases between the two ends. The CDR3 sequence is 14 residues long. The CDR3 region is CASNSGVLNYGYTF. The DNA of the CDR3 is TGTGCCAGCAATTCTGGGGTATTGAACTATGGCTACACCTTC.

The V and J genes are TRBV2 and TRBJ2-5; no definite D call. CDR3 length equals 13 residues. From germline, CDR1 is SNHLY and CDR2 FYNNEI. Between the trimmed V and J ends, which lost 4 bases and 3 bases, there was a span of 9 bases. CDR3 loop: CASSGHFEETQYF. The CDR3, as DNA: TGTGCCAGCAGTGGACATTTTGAAGAGACCCAGTACTTC.

The rearrangement links TRBV5-5 to TRBJ1-2; perhaps TRBD1 as D (5 bases). Germline values: CDR1 SGHKS, CDR2 YYEKEE (reference sequence). V lost 0 bases, J lost 0 bases, and 6 bases lay in between. CDR3 length: 14 residues. This CDR3 is CASSLAQANYGYTF. The CDR3 DNA sequence: TGTGCCAGCAGCTTGGCACAGGCTAACTATGGCTACACCTTC.

The chain employs TRBV5-6 and TRBJ1-5, with a possible D match to TRBD1 (5 bases). This CDR3 spans 15 amino acids. Germline V gives CDR1 SGHDT, CDR2 YYEEEE. V shed 0 bases and J shed 4 bases, with 11 bases lying between them. The CDR3 DNA follows: TGTGCCAGCAGCTTGGGTGCGGGGGGGAATCAGCCCCAGCATTTT. This sequence encodes CASSLGAGGNQPQHF.

The chain recombines TRBV11-2 with TRBJ2-2, with 7 nucleotides matching TRBD1. This CDR3 contains 15 residues. J gave up 6 bases and V 3 bases, and 7 bases lay outside the gene matches. The germline CDR1 and CDR2 sequences are SGHAT and FQNNGV. The CDR3 loop is CASSFQGVFAGELFF. In nucleotides, the CDR3 is TGTGCCAGCAGCTTTCAGGGGGTATTCGCCGGGGAGCTGTTTTTT.

The chain combines TRBV29-1 with TRBJ1-2; D ambiguous. Germline CDR1 SQVTM, CDR2 ANQGSEA. This CDR3 has 14 residues. The V end was cut by 3 bases, the J end by 4 bases, with 15 bases between. The CDR3 spells CSVESRGGSYGYTF. DNA of the CDR3: TGCAGCGTTGAGTCCCGGGGAGGAAGCTATGGCTACACCTTC. Supplemented by reference TRBV29-1 and TRBJ1-2, the full variable domain reads SAVISQKPSRDICQRGTSLTIQCQVDSQVTMMFWYRQQPGQSLTLIATANQGSEATYESGFVIDKFPISRPNLTFSTLTVSNMSPEDSSIYLCSVESRGGSYGYTFGSGTRLTVV.

The V call is TRBV7-3, the J call TRBJ2-3; the D is unclear. Trimming removed 0 bases at V and 4 bases at J, with 5 bases between. This CDR3 region has 13 residues. CDR1 is SGHTA, CDR2 FQGTGA, per germline. As DNA, the CDR3 is TGTGCCAGCAGCTTAACGTTCTCAGATACGCAGTATTTT. The encoded protein is CASSLTFSDTQYF.

This clone was found a few times. The chain joins TRBV11-2 to TRBJ2-1; TRBD2 matches 15 bases. The germline V gene has CDR1 SGHAT and CDR2 FQNNGV. After removal of 5 bases from V and 8 bases from J, the junction contained 4 bases not matched to a gene. The CDR3 has 15 amino acids. DNA of the CDR3: TGTGCCAGCAGCCGGACTAGCGGGGGGGTTTATGAGCAGTTCTTC. Encoded protein: CASSRTSGGVYEQFF.

The chain combines TRBV6-1 with TRBJ2-5; 7 bases fit TRBD1. V was pared by 4 bases and J by 2 bases, with 4 bases of the junction left unmatched. Germline V lookup: CDR1 MNHNS, CDR2 SASEGT. The CDR3 contains 14 residues. CDR3 sequence: CASSAYRGQETQYF. The CDR3 DNA reads as TGTGCCAGCAGTGCCTACAGGGGTCAAGAGACCCAGTACTTC.

A single count supports this clone. The V call is TRBV6-1, the J call TRBJ1-3, with 7 bases lining up with TRBD1. The V segment lost 11 bases and the J segment 4 bases; nucleotides outside the gene matches: 8. Germline V CDR1 and CDR2: MNHNS, SASEGT. CDR3 length: 13 residues. DNA of the CDR3: TGTGCCTCCACCGGGACAGTGGGAAACACCATATATTTT. Translating it yields CASTGTVGNTIYF.

V and J are TRBV5-1 and TRBJ2-2; D unclear. There are 14 residues in the CDR3. Trimming shortened V by 0 bases and J by 4 bases, and 7 bases separated the two germline ends. The V gene's germline CDR1 is SGHRS and CDR2 YFSETQ. CDR3 residues: CASSLESVTGELFF. CDR3 bases: TGCGCCAGCAGCTTGGAGTCCGTCACCGGGGAGCTGTTTTTT.

V is TRBV7-6 and J is TRBJ1-1; D remains ambiguous. The V and J ends lost 5 bases and 1 base respectively, with 14 bases between them. The CDR3 is made up of 15 amino acids. CDR1 SGHVS and CDR2 FNYEAQ come from the germline V gene. CDR3 nucleotides: TGTGCCAGCAGCCGTTTCTCGTCCGGGAACACTGAAGCTTTCTTT. This codes for CASSRFSSGNTEAFF.

The J gene is TRBJ2-3, the V gene TRBV7-9; 7 nucleotides agree with TRBD1. Germline V gene lookup returns CDR1 SEHNR and CDR2 FQNEAQ (reference sequence). V dropped 5 bases and J dropped 4; count of bases not matched to a gene: 3. The CDR3 consists of 13 residues. The CDR3 DNA reads TGTGCCAGCAGCAGGGGACAGTCAGATACGCAGTATTTT. Translating gives CASSRGQSDTQYF.

The chain is built from TRBV7-2 and TRBJ1-2; no firm D call. CDR3 length equals 14 residues. Germline V gene data show CDR1 as SGHTA and CDR2 as FQGNSA. V was cut by 2 bases and J by 3 bases, with 10 bases left in between. CDR3 nucleotide sequence: TGTGCCAGCAGCTTAACGGTGGCGGACTATGGCTACACCTTC. It encodes CASSLTVADYGYTF.

In its sample, this clone was seen a few times. The gene calls are TRBV27 and TRBJ1-2, with D possibly matching TRBD1 (6 bases). CDR1 is MNHEY, CDR2 SMNVEV, per germline (reference sequence). The CDR3 totals 15 residues. The V and J ends lost 6 bases and 4 bases respectively, with 18 bases between them. This CDR3 is CASSRTGSVGYGYTF. The CDR3 DNA reads as TGTGCCAGCAGCCGCACAGGGTCAGTTGGCTATGGCTACACCTTC.

This chain joins TRBV10-1 and TRBJ2-2; 7 nucleotides agree with TRBD1. Per the germline V gene, CDR1 is WNHNN and CDR2 is SYGVQD (reference sequence). Losses at the gene ends were 9 bases for V and 0 bases for J; bases not matched to a gene: 13. The CDR3 is 17 amino acids. The CDR3 spells CASSPLQGISNTGELFF. CDR3 DNA sequence: TGCGCCAGTTCCCCATTACAGGGGATCTCGAACACCGGGGAGCTGTTTTTT.

The chain joins TRBV15 to TRBJ1-2, with 8 bases lining up with TRBD1. After removal of 1 base from V and 5 bases from J, the junction contained 6 bases not matched to a gene. CDR3 length: 15 residues. The V gene's germline CDR1 is LNHNV and CDR2 YYDKDF (reference sequence). The CDR3 DNA follows: TGTGCCACCAGCAGAGTTACTGGGACAGGTTATGGCTACACCTTC. Amino acids: CATSRVTGTGYGYTF.

CDR3 nucleotides: TGTGCCAGCAGCTTGGTACGCAGGGGGAGCACAGATACGCAGTATTTT. Amino acids: CASSLVRRGSTDTQYF. The rearrangement links TRBV5-4 to TRBJ2-3; 7 nucleotides agree with TRBD1. The CDR3 loop spans 16 amino acids. Germline V gene sequence: CDR1 SGHNT, CDR2 YYREEE (reference sequence). Trimming cost V 0 bases and J 0 bases; bases outside gene matches: 4. Full variable domain (outside the CDR3, taken from reference TRBV5-4 and TRBJ2-3): ETGVTQSPTHLIKTRGQQVTLRCSSQSGHNTVSWYQQALGQGPQFIFQYYREEENGRGNFPPRFSGLQFPNYSSELNVNALELDDSALYLCASSLVRRGSTDTQYFGPGTRLTVL.

The chain employs TRBV6-5 and TRBJ1-1, with TRBD1 as a possible D gene (5 bases). The germline V gene has CDR1 MNHEY and CDR2 SVGAGI. The CDR3 totals 13 residues. Trimming removed 8 bases at V and 12 bases at J, with 22 bases between. CDR3 loop: CASGMNFRGETFF. The CDR3 nucleotides read TGTGCCAGCGGTATGAATTTTCGGGGGGAGACTTTCTTT.

The V gene is TRBV27, the J gene TRBJ1-1; D ambiguous. Germline CDR1 MNHEY, CDR2 SMNVEV (reference sequence). This CDR3 contains 13 residues. Trimming stripped 5 bases from V and 2 bases from J, with 9 bases between. The CDR3 loop is CASSPGLNTEAFF. CDR3 coding DNA: TGTGCCAGCAGTCCGGGATTAAACACTGAAGCTTTCTTT.

The chain couples TRBV6-1 to TRBJ2-5, with no clear D. Germline V gene lookup returns CDR1 MNHNS and CDR2 SASEGT. The V end was cut by 5 bases, the J end by 2 bases, with 6 bases between. The CDR3 loop spans 12 amino acids. The CDR3: CASSLGQETQYF. DNA of the CDR3: TGTGCCAGCAGTCTAGGACAAGAGACCCAGTACTTC.

The V and J genes are TRBV18 and TRBJ1-2; TRBD1 aligns across 7 bases. CDR3 size: 14 residues. Losses at the gene ends were 3 bases for V and 3 bases for J; bases not matched to a gene: 4. In germline, CDR1 is KGHSH, CDR2 LQKENI. For the CDR3, the DNA is TGTGCCAGCTCACCGGGCACAGGGGACTATGGCTACACCTTC. Protein sequence: CASSPGTGDYGYTF.

The rearrangement uses TRBV18 and TRBJ2-7, with D maybe TRBD1 (6 bases). There are 13 residues in the CDR3. The germline gives CDR1 KGHSH, CDR2 LQKENI. V was shortened by 5 bases and J by 6 bases, with 14 bases between the two germline ends. This CDR3 is CASSSYTGREQYF. CDR3 bases: TGTGCCAGCTCATCGTACACAGGGCGCGAGCAGTACTTC.

This rearrangement joins TRBV7-3 to TRBJ2-2; a possible D gene is TRBD1 (6 bases). Germline loops: CDR1 SGHTA, CDR2 FQGTGA. The CDR3 totals 17 residues. The germline V and J ends were trimmed by 2 bases and 4 bases, with 17 bases remaining between them. The CDR3 DNA is TGTGCCAGCAGCTTAGTTGCCGTGGGCAGGGGCACCGGGGAGCTGTTTTTT. Translated: CASSLVAVGRGTGELFF. The full variable domain, with the rest looked up from reference TRBV7-3 and TRBJ2-2, is GAGVSQTPSNKVTEKGKYVELRCDPISGHTALYWYRQSLGQGPEFLIYFQGTGAADDSGLPNDRFFAVRPEGSVSTLKIQRTERGDSAVYLCASSLVAVGRGTGELFFGEGSRLTVL.

The chain's CDR3 is CASSLSGPGTQYF. DNA for the CDR3: TGCGCCAGCAGCTTGAGTGGGCCCGGGACCCAGTACTTC. J is TRBJ2-5 and V is TRBV5-1; no clear D. This CDR3 spans 13 amino acids. Germline CDR1 is SGHRS and CDR2 is YFSETQ. V lost 1 base to trimming and J lost 7 bases, with 11 bases between them.

The chain recombines TRBV30 with TRBJ1-5; D unclear. CDR3 size: 15 residues. Between the trimmed V and J ends, which lost 2 bases and 6 bases, there was a span of 17 bases. Germline lookup yields CDR1 GTSNPN and CDR2 SVGIG (reference sequence). CDR3 DNA: TGTGCCTGGAGTTCGACCGCCAAAGGAGGTCAGCCCCAGCATTTT. This translates into CAWSSTAKGGQPQHF.

This rearrangement joins TRBV2 to TRBJ1-6; unclear D gene. The germline V gene has CDR1 SNHLY and CDR2 FYNNEI. V lost 4 bases, J lost 10 bases, and 14 bases lay in between. CDR3 length: 14 residues. The CDR3: CASSGRGSGSPLHF. The DNA of the CDR3 is TGTGCCAGCAGTGGGAGAGGCAGCGGATCACCCCTCCACTTT.